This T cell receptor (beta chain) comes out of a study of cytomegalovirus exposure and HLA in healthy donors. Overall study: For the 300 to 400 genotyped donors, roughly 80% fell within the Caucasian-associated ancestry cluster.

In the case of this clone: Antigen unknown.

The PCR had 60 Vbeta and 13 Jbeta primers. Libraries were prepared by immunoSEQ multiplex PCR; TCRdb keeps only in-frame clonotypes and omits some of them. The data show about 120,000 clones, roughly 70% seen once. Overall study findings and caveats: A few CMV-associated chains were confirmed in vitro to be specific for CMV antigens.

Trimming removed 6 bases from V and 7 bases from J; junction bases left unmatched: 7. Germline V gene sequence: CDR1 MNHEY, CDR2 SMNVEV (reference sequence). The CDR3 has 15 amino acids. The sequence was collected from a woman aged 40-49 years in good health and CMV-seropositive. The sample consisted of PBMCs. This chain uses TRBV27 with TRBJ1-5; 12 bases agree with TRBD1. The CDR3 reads CASSTGTGGRQPQHF. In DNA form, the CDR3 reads TGTGCCAGCAGCACCGGGACAGGGGGCCGACAGCCCCAGCATTTT.